A selection of T cell receptor beta chains follows, all from one sample in a study of T-cell memory formation after mild COVID-19. TCRdb reprocessed the 5' RACE reads with MiXCR, giving one entry per CDR3 protein. The sample carries fewer than 350,000 distinct CDR3 sequences, around a sixth recorded once. The sample was PBMCs or a T cell subset sorted from them (not recorded which). The receptors shown here come from a man in his late teens or twenties who had mild COVID-19 (a few samples of this study predate the infection). Cell type and time point are not known. The CDR3 runs from the conserved cysteine through the conserved F or W. Fields, in order: clone size, J gene, CDR3 length, D gene, V gene, CDR3 protein, CDR3 DNA. A D gene is named only where the DNA matches it firmly. The listing skips clone size in some rows; elsewhere it reads once, few, many or a size class.

.,TRBJ2-1,16,.,TRBV7-8,CASSLLTRGPSREQFF,TGTGCCAGCAGCTTACTGACCCGGGGGCCAAGTCGTGAGCAGTTCTTC
many,TRBJ1-1,14,.,TRBV20-1,CSARRGGIGTEAFF,TGCAGTGCTAGAAGGGGCGGGATCGGCACTGAAGCTTTCTTT
few,TRBJ1-6,17,.,TRBV28,CASSLWSRGLKNSPLHF,TGTGCCAGCAGTTTATGGTCACGAGGTTTAAAAAATTCACCCCTCCACTTT
few,TRBJ1-2,14,.,TRBV29-1,CSDRDTGGPYRYTF,TGCAGCGATCGGGACACCGGGGGACCATATCGCTACACCTTC
.,TRBJ2-3,21,TRBD1,TRBV4-2,CASGMGFARGLAGTGEDTQYF,TGTGCCAGCGGAATGGGCTTCGCTCGGGGATTGGCCGGGACAGGGGAAGATACGCAGTATTTT
.,TRBJ2-5,14,TRBD1,TRBV2,CASTRTGYQETQYF,TGTGCCAGCACTAGGACAGGTTACCAAGAGACCCAGTACTTC
few,TRBJ2-4,13,.,TRBV29-1,CRTVGRTKNIQYF,TGCAGGACTGTGGGGCGGACCAAAAACATTCAGTACTTC
few,TRBJ1-5,15,.,TRBV15,CATSTGAGGNQPQHF,TGTGCCACCAGCACGGGGGCAGGGGGCAATCAGCCCCAGCATTTT
once,TRBJ2-7,12,.,TRBV24-1,CATSDLLGEQYF,TGTGCCACCAGTGATTTGTTGGGGGAGCAGTACTTC
many,TRBJ2-7,14,.,TRBV2,CASNGYPHSYEQYF,TGTGCCAGCAATGGCTATCCCCACTCCTACGAGCAGTACTTC
.,TRBJ2-7,18,TRBD1,TRBV12-3/TRBV12-4,CASRAGTGDTRSSYEQYF,TGTGCCAGCAGGGCCGGGACAGGGGATACCCGAAGCTCCTACGAGCAGTACTTC
.,TRBJ2-5,13,.,TRBV4-3,CASSHQNQETQYF,TGCGCCAGCAGCCACCAGAACCAAGAGACCCAGTACTTC
.,TRBJ2-1,15,.,TRBV7-2,CASSQQGNLNNEQFF,TGTGCCAGCAGCCAACAGGGTAACTTAAACAATGAGCAGTTCTTC
.,TRBJ1-2,14,.,TRBV4-3,CASSQDPGSGGYTF,TGCGCCAGCAGCCAAGATCCGGGAAGTGGCGGCTACACCTTC
many,TRBJ2-2,14,TRBD1,TRBV7-2,CASSSTGGTGELFF,TGTGCCAGCAGCTCTACAGGGGGAACCGGGGAGCTGTTTTTT
many,TRBJ2-3,18,.,TRBV4-3,CASSRGGGGRGFTDTQYF,TGCGCCAGCAGCCGAGGGGGTGGAGGGCGCGGATTCACAGATACGCAGTATTTT
.,TRBJ2-3,15,TRBD2,TRBV4-2,CASSLRGGGTDTQYF,TGTGCCAGCAGCTTGCGGGGGGGCGGCACAGATACGCAGTATTTT
.,TRBJ1-3,15,.,TRBV25-1,CASSAGTGLGNTIYF,TGTGCCAGCAGTGCCGGGACGGGGCTCGGAAACACCATATATTTT
.,TRBJ1-4,15,.,TRBV4-2,CASSQDWQNNEKLFF,TGTGCCAGCAGCCAAGATTGGCAAAATAATGAAAAACTGTTTTTT
.,TRBJ1-2,13,.,TRBV4-1,CASSSLGWDGYTF,TGCGCCAGCAGCTCTTTGGGGTGGGATGGCTACACCTTC
few,TRBJ2-3,17,.,TRBV5-1,CASSLEEGEVHTDTQYF,TGCGCCAGCAGCTTGGAAGAGGGGGAAGTCCACACAGATACGCAGTATTTT
many,TRBJ2-1,10,.,TRBV12-3/TRBV12-4,CASRGGEQFF,TGTGCCAGCAGGGGGGGTGAGCAGTTCTTC
.,TRBJ2-1,13,.,TRBV24-1,CATRGHGHNEQFF,TGTGCCACCAGGGGACATGGACACAATGAGCAGTTCTTC
few,TRBJ1-6,14,TRBD1,TRBV27,CASSSGQGVSPLHF,TGTGCCAGCAGTTCTGGACAGGGGGTCTCACCCCTCCACTTT
many,TRBJ2-5,15,.,TRBV7-6,CASSFLLNSQETQYF,TGTGCCAGCAGCTTCCTGTTGAACAGCCAAGAGACCCAGTACTTC
few,TRBJ1-4,20,TRBD1,TRBV4-3,CASSQDWRPRGRTTNEKLFF,TGCGCCAGCAGCCAAGATTGGAGGCCCAGGGGGCGGACGACTAATGAAAAACTGTTTTTT